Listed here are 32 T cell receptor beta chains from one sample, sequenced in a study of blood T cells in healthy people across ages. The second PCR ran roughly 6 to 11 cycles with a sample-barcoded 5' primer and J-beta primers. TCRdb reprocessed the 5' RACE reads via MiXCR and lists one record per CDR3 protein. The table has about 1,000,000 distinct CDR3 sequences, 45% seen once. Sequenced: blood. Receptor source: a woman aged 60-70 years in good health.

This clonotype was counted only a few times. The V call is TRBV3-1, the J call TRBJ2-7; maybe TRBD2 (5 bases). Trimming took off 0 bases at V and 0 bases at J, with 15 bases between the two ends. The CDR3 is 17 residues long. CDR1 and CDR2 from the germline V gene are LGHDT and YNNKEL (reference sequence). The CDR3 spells CASSQDTGNLISYEQYF. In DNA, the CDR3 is TGTGCCAGCAGCCAAGACACCGGGAACCTCATCTCCTACGAGCAGTACTTC.

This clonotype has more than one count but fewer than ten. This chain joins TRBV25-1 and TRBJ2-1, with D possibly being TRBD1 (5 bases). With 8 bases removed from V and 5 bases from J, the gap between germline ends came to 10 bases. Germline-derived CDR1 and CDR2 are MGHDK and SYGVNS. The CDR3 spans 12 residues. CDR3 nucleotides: TGTGCCAGCGGGGCGGCACACAATGAGCAGTTCTTC. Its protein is CASGAAHNEQFF.

In DNA form, the CDR3 reads TGCGCCAGCAGCCAGGGGGTCGTCGGCTACGAGCAGTACTTC. This translates into CASSQGVVGYEQYF. The chain is built from TRBV4-1 and TRBJ2-5, with D perhaps assigned TRBD1 or TRBD2 (5 bases each). The DNA end is a closer match to TRBJ2-7, so the J assignment may be wrong. Germline lookup yields CDR1 MGHRA and CDR2 YSYEKL. This CDR3 comprises 14 residues.

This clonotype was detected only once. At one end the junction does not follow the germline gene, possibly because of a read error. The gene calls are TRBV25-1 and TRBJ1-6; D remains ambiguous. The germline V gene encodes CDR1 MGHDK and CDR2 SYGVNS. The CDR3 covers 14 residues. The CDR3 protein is CASSYLGYNSPPHF. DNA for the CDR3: TGTGCCAGCAGTTATTTGGGTTATAATTCACCCCCCCACTTT.

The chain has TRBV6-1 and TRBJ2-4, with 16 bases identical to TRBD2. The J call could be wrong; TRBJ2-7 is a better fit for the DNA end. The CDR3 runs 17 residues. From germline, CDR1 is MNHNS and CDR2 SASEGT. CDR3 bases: TGTGCCAGCCGCCAGGGACTAGCGGGAGGGACATTCTACGAGCAGTACTTC. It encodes CASRQGLAGGTFYEQYF.

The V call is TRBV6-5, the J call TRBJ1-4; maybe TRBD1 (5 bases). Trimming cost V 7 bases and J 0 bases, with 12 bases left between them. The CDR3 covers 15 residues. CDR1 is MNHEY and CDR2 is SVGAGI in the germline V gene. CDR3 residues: CASKRDAATNEKLFF. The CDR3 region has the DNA TGTGCCAGCAAAAGGGACGCGGCAACTAATGAAAAACTGTTTTTT.

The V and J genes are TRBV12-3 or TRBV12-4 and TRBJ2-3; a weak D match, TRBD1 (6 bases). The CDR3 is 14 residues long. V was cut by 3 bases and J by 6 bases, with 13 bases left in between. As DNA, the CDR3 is TGTGCCAGCAGTTTTCGTGCAGGGGCGGATACGCAGTATTTT. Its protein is CASSFRAGADTQYF.

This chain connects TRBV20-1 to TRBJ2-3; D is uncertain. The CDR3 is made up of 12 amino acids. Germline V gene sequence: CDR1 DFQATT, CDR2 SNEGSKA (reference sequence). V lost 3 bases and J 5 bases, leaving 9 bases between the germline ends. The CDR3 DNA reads TGCAGTGCTAGTAATCAGGAAGATACGCAGTATTTT. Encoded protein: CSASNQEDTQYF.

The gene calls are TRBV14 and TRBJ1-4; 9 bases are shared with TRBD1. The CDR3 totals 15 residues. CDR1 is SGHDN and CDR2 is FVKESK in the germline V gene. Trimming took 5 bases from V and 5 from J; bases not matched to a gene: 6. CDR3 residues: CASSSYRGRNEKLFF. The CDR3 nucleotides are TGTGCCAGCAGCTCCTACAGGGGGCGAAATGAAAAACTGTTTTTT.

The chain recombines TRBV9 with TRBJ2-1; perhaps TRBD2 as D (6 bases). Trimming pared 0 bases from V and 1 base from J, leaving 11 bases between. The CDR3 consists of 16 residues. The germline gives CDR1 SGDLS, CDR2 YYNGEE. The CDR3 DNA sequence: TGTGCCAGCAGCGTAGTCGGCGGGGCGTCCTACAATGAGCAGTTCTTC. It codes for CASSVVGGASYNEQFF.

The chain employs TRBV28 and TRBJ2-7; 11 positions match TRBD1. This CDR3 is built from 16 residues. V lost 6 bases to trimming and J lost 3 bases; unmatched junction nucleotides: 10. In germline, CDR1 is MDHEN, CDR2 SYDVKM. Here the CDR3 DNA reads TGTGCCAGCAGGCCCCCCGGGACAGGGGGATTCTACGAGCAGTACTTC. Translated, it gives CASRPPGTGGFYEQYF.

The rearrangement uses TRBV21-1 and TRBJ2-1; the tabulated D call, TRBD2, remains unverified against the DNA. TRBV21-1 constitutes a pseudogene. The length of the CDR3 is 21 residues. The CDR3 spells CASSKANLTGLAGVFYNEQFF. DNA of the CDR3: TGTGCCAGCAGCAAGGCAAACCTTACGGGACTAGCGGGAGTGTTCTACAATGAGCAGTTCTTC.

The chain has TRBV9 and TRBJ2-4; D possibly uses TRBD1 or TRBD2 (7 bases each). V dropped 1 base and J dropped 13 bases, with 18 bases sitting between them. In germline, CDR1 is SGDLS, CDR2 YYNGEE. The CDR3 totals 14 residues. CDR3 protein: CASSVTSGDSGQYF. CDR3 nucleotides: TGTGCCAGCAGCGTAACGAGCGGGGACAGTGGGCAGTACTTC.

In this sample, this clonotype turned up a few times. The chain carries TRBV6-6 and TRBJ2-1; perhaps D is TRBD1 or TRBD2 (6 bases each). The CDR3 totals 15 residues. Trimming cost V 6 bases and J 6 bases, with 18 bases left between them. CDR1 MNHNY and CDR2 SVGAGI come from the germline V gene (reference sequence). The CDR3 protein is CASSPGGPGGNEQFF. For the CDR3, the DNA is TGTGCCAGCAGCCCCGGGGGCCCCGGAGGCAATGAGCAGTTCTTC.

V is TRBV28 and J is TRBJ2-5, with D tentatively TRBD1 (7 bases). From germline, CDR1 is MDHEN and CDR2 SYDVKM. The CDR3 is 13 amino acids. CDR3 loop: CAGGTADRETQYF. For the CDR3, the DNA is TGTGCAGGAGGGACAGCCGACCGAGAGACCCAGTACTTC. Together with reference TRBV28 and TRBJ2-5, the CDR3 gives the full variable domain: DVKVTQSSRYLVKRTGEKVFLECVQDMDHENMFWYRQDPGLGLRLIYFSYDVKMKEKGDIPEGYSVSREKKERFSLILESASTNQTSMYLCAGGTADRETQYFGPGTRLLVL.

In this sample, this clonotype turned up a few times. Written as DNA, the CDR3 is TGTGCCAGCAGCTTAGTTGAGTTTAGCGGGGGTCAAGAGACCCAGTACTTC. It yields the protein CASSLVEFSGGQETQYF. This chain connects TRBV7-6 to TRBJ2-5; 9 nucleotides agree with TRBD2. Per the germline V gene, CDR1 is SGHVS and CDR2 is FNYEAQ. The CDR3 extends over 17 amino acids. The V and J ends lost 1 base and 2 bases, in that order; junction bases with no gene match: 8.

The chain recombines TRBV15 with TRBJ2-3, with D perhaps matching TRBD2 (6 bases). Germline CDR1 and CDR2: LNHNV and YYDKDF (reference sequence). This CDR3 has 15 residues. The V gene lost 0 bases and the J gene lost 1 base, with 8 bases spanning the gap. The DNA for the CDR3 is TGTGCCACCAGCAGAGAATGGGGGGGCACAGATACGCAGTATTTT. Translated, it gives CATSREWGGTDTQYF.

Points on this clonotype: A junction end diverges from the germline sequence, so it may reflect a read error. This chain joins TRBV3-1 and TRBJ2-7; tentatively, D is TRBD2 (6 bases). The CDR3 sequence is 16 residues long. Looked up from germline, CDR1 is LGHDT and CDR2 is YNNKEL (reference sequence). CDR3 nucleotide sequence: TGTGCCAGCAGCCAAGATCCGTCCGGGAGACTATACGAGCTGTACTTC. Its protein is CASSQDPSGRLYELYF.

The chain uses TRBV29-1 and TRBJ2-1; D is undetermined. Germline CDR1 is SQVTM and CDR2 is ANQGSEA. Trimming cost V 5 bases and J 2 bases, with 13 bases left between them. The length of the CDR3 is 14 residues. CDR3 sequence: CSVNILSAYNEQFF. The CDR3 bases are TGCAGCGTTAATATCCTATCTGCCTACAATGAGCAGTTCTTC.

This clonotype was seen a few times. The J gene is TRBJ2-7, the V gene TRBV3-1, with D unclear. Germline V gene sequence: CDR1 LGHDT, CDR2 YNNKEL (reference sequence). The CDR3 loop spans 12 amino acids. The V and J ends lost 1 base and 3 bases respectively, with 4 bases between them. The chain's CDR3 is CASSQVLYEQYF. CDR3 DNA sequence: TGTGCCAGCAGCCAAGTCCTCTACGAGCAGTACTTC.

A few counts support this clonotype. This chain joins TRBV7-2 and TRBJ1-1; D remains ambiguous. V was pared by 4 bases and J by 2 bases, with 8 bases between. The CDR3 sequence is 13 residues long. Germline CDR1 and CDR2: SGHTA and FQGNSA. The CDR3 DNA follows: TGTGCCAGCAGCTCCACGATCAACACTGAAGCTTTCTTT. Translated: CASSSTINTEAFF. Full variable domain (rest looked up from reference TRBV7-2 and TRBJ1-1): GAGVSQSPSNKVTEKGKDVELRCDPISGHTALYWYRQSLGQGLEFLIYFQGNSAPDKSGLPSDRFSAERTGGSVSTLTIQRTQQEDSAVYLCASSSTINTEAFFGQGTRLTVV.

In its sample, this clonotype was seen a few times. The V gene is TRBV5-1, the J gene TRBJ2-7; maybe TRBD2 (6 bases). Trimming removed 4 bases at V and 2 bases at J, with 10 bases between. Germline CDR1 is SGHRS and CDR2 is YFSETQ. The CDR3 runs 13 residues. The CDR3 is CASSGGSAYEQYF. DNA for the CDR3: TGCGCCAGCAGCGGGGGGTCGGCCTACGAGCAGTACTTC.

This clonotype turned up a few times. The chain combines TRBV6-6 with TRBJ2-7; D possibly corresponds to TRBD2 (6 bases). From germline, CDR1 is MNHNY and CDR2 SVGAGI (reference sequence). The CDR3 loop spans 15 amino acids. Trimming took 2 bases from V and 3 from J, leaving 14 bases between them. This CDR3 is CASSYVVGRSYEQYF. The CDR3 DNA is TGTGCCAGCAGTTACGTTGTAGGGAGGAGCTACGAGCAGTACTTC.

This CDR3 reads CASSANRVDGYTF. The CDR3 coding sequence is TGTGCCAGCAGCGCGAACAGGGTCGATGGCTACACCTTC. This chain joins TRBV7-9 and TRBJ1-2; D perhaps matches TRBD1 (6 bases). Trimming removed 5 bases from V and 6 bases from J, with 13 bases in between. This CDR3 comprises 13 residues. Per the germline V gene, CDR1 is SEHNR and CDR2 is FQNEAQ (reference sequence). The full variable domain, in which reference TRBV7-9 and TRBJ1-2 provide the parts outside the CDR3, is DTGVSQNPRHKITKRGQNVTFRCDPISEHNRLYWYRQTLGQGPEFLTYFQNEAQLEKSRLLSDRFSAERPKGSFSTLEIQRTEQGDSAMYLCASSANRVDGYTFGSGTRLTVV.

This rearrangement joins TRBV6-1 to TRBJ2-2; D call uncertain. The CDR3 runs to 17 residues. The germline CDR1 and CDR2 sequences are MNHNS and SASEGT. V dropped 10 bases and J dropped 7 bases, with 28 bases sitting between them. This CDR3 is CATGGLRGPKRIGELFF. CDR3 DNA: TGTGCCACCGGCGGCCTCCGCGGCCCAAAGAGGATCGGGGAGCTGTTTTTT.

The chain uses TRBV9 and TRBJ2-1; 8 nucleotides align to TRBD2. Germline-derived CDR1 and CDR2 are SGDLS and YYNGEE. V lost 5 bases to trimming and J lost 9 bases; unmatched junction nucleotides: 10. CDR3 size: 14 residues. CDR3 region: CASSFGRALSEQFF. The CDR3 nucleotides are TGTGCCAGCAGTTTCGGGAGGGCCCTCAGTGAGCAGTTCTTC.

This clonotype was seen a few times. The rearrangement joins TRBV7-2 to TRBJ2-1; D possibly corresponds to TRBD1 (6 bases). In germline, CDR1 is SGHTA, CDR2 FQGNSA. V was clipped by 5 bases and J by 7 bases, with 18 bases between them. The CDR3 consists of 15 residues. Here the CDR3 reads CASSIVNHRANEQFF. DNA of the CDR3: TGTGCCAGCAGCATAGTAAATCACAGGGCGAATGAGCAGTTCTTC.

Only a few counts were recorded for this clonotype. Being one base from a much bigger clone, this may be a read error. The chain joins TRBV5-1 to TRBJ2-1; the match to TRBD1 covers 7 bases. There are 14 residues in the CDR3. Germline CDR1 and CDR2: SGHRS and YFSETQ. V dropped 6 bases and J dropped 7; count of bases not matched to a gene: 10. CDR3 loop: CASNDRDRSNEQFF. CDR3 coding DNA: TGCGCCAGCAACGACCGGGACAGATCTAATGAGCAGTTCTTC.

In DNA form, the CDR3 reads TGTGCCAGCTCACCTCTCCCTAGGAGCTCCTACGAGCAGTACTTC. Protein sequence: CASSPLPRSSYEQYF. The rearrangement uses TRBV18 and TRBJ2-7; D gene unclear. The germline V gene encodes CDR1 KGHSH and CDR2 LQKENI. The germline V and J ends were trimmed by 3 bases and 0 bases, with 12 bases remaining between them. The CDR3 has 15 residues.

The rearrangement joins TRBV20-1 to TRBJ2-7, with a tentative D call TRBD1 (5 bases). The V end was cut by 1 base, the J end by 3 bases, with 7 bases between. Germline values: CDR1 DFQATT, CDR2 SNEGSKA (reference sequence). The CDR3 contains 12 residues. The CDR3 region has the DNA TGCAGTGCTAGAGGACAGATCTACGAGCAGTACTTC. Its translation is CSARGQIYEQYF.

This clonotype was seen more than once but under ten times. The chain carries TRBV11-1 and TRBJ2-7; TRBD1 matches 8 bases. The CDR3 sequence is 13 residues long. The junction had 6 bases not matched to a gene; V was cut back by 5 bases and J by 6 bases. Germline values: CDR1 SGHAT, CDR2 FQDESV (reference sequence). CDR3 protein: CASSVDRDSEQYF. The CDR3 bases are TGTGCCAGCAGCGTGGACAGGGATAGCGAGCAGTACTTC.

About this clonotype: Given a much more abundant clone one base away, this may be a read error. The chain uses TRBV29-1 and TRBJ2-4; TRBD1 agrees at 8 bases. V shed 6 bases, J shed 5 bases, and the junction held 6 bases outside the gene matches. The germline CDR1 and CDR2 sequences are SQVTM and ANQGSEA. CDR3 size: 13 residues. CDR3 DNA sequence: TGCAGCGTGCCAGGGACAGGAGAAAACATTCAGTACTTC. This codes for CSVPGTGENIQYF.